This T cell receptor beta chain was obtained from a study of human T cells and chemical hapten exposure. Study results and caveats: TCRs at high frequency, those above 1 in 1000, did not change with DPC sensitization.

This CDR3 has 14 amino acids. CDR1 and CDR2 from the germline V gene are SGHTA and FQGNSA. V lost 3 bases to trimming and J lost 2 bases; unmatched junction nucleotides: 4. Specified time point: patch test 1, 2 weeks after DPC sensitization. The treatment was: therapeutic diphenylcyclopropenone sensitization with weekly scalp DPC. TCRdb called the RACE reads again in MiXCR, with one record for every CDR3 protein. The sample holds tens of thousands of distinct CDR3 sequences, approximately 35% seen once. This clonotype was seen a single time. What it binds is unknown. The chain employs TRBV7-2 and TRBJ2-7; 7 nucleotides agree with TRBD2. The sample consisted of whole blood, taken in connection with sensitization to the hapten diphenylcyclopropenone (DPC). The TCR sequence derives from a man aged 35 to 55 with alopecia areata. Some clones in this sample may be carry-over from other donors' samples. The CDR3 reads CASSFQRGAYEQYF. The CDR3 nucleotides are TGTGCCAGCAGCTTTCAGCGGGGCGCCTACGAGCAGTACTTC.